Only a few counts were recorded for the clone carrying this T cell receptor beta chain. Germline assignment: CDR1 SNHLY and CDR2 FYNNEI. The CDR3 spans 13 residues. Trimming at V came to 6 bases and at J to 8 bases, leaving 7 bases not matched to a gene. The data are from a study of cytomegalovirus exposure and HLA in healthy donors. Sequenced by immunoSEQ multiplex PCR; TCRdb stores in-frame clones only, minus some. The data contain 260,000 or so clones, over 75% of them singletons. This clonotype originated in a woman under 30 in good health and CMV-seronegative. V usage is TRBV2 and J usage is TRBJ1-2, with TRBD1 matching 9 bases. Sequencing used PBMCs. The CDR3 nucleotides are TGTGCCAGCAGCCGGGACAGGGAGTACGGCTACACCTTC. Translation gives CASSRDREYGYTF.